Below are 21 T cell receptor beta chains sequenced from a single sample in a study of a mutant IDH1 vaccine in newly diagnosed glioma. Profiling relied on immunoSEQ multiplex PCR, and the TCRdb table lists in-frame clones only, not all of them. The data contain about 56,000 clones, 80% to 90% of them singletons. The time point: week 35, safety follow-up. What each vaccine dose contained was 300 ug of mutant IDH1 20-mer peptide, accompanied by topical imiquimod. For these TCRs, the target antigens are not known. Material: PBMCs, obtained from a glioma patient whose treatment included an IDH1 peptide vaccine. Receptors originate from a man aged 40-55 years with glioma.

The chain joins TRBV5-1 to TRBJ2-7; no reliable D call. CDR1 SGHRS and CDR2 YFSETQ come from the germline V gene. This CDR3 has 15 residues. V was shortened by 0 bases and J by 1 base, with 11 bases between the two germline ends. Written as DNA, the CDR3 is TGCGCCAGCAGCTTGGCCCCCGGGCCGTCCTACGAGCAGTACTTC. This gives the protein CASSLAPGPSYEQYF.

The chain employs TRBV6-1 and TRBJ2-4, with 7 bases aligning to TRBD2. Germline CDR1 is MNHNS and CDR2 is SASEGT. Losses at the gene ends were 7 bases for V and 2 bases for J; bases not matched to a gene: 5. CDR3 length: 14 amino acids. The CDR3 is CASIAGVTKNIQYF. CDR3 coding DNA: TGTGCCAGCATCGCGGGGGTTACCAAAAACATTCAGTACTTC.

Written as DNA, the CDR3 is TGTGCCAGCAGCTCATTTTCCGGGACAGGGAATGAAAAACTGTTTTTT. Its translation: CASSSFSGTGNEKLFF. J is TRBJ1-4 and V is TRBV7-2, with TRBD1 identical over 9 bases. In germline, CDR1 is SGHTA, CDR2 FQGNSA. Losses at the gene ends were 4 bases for V and 5 bases for J; bases not matched to a gene: 8. CDR3 length equals 16 residues.

V is TRBV4-3 and J is TRBJ2-7; no clear D gene. Germline loops: CDR1 LGHNA, CDR2 YSLEER. V shed 4 bases and J shed 1 base, with 11 bases lying between them. The CDR3 has 14 residues. CDR3 loop: CASSPRHGSYEQYF. The CDR3 nucleotides are TGCGCCAGCAGCCCCAGGCACGGATCCTACGAGCAGTACTTC.

The genes are TRBV27 and TRBJ2-1; 7 nucleotides match TRBD2. The CDR3 spans 15 residues. CDR1 MNHEY and CDR2 SMNVEV come from the germline V gene (reference sequence). Losses at the gene ends were 8 bases for V and 0 bases for J; bases not matched to a gene: 7. CDR3 region: CASQGAGSSYNEQFF. The CDR3 DNA follows: TGTGCCAGCCAGGGAGCGGGGAGCTCCTACAATGAGCAGTTCTTC.

The chain recombines TRBV25-1 with TRBJ1-2, with TRBD1 matching 7 bases. CDR1 is MGHDK, CDR2 SYGVNS, per germline. The CDR3 covers 13 residues. J lost 4 bases, V lost 6 bases, and 5 bases had no gene match. The CDR3 spells CASRGTARYGYTF. The CDR3 DNA follows: TGTGCCAGCAGAGGGACAGCCCGCTATGGCTACACCTTC.

This clone was observed a single time. J is TRBJ2-7 and V is TRBV4-1, with 9 bases identical to TRBD1. CDR3 length: 16 amino acids. J lost 3 bases, V lost 3 bases, and 9 bases had no gene match. The V gene's germline CDR1 is MGHRA and CDR2 YSYEKL. As DNA, the CDR3 is TGCGCCAGCAGCCATCGCGGGACAGGGTCTAACTACGAGCAGTACTTC. Translation: CASSHRGTGSNYEQYF.

This sequence joins TRBV4-3 and TRBJ1-1; 9 bases are a match to TRBD1. V lost 7 bases to trimming and J lost 5 bases; unmatched junction nucleotides: 5. The CDR3 extends over 13 amino acids. Germline V gives CDR1 LGHNA, CDR2 YSLEER. CDR3 sequence reads: CASKGQGGTEAFF. CDR3 nucleotides: TGCGCCAGCAAGGGACAGGGAGGAACTGAAGCTTTCTTT.

Only one count was recorded for this clone. The chain recombines TRBV19 with TRBJ1-1; 9 bases fit TRBD1. V gave up 8 bases and J gave up 3 bases; unmatched junction bases: 4. CDR3 length equals 13 residues. The V gene's germline CDR1 is LNHDA and CDR2 SQIVND (reference sequence). As DNA, the CDR3 is TGTGCCAGTTCCCGGGACAGGGACACTGAAGCTTTCTTT. Translated, it gives CASSRDRDTEAFF.

The chain uses TRBV5-1 and TRBJ2-3; 8 bases agree with TRBD2. The V gene end was trimmed by 0 bases and the J gene end by 3 bases; junction bases not matched to a gene: 15. The germline V gene encodes CDR1 SGHRS and CDR2 YFSETQ. CDR3 length: 19 residues. CDR3 nucleotides: TGCGCCAGCAGCTTGGAACGGGAGGGCCTTAGCACCTGGACAGATACGCAGTATTTT. Encoded protein: CASSLEREGLSTWTDTQYF.

The V and J genes are TRBV7-9 and TRBJ2-1, with a tentative D call TRBD2 (5 bases). CDR1 and CDR2 (germline): SEHNR, FQNEAQ (reference sequence). V lost 6 bases and J lost 7, with 7 bases in between. The CDR3 is 11 amino acids. CDR3 residues: CASRWRNEQFF. The DNA of the CDR3 is TGTGCCAGCAGATGGAGGAATGAGCAGTTCTTC.

The rearrangement uses TRBV9 and TRBJ2-2; D remains unclear. This CDR3 region has 13 residues. Germline V CDR1 and CDR2: SGDLS, YYNGEE. V gave up 1 base and J gave up 6 bases, with 7 bases separating them. The CDR3 sequence: CASSVLYAGELFF. Written as DNA, the CDR3 is TGTGCCAGCAGCGTACTTTACGCCGGGGAGCTGTTTTTT.

The CDR3 region has the DNA TGCGCCAGCAGCCAAGAATCGGGGACTAGCGGGACCTACGAGCAGTACTTC. This codes for CASSQESGTSGTYEQYF. The V and J genes are TRBV4-1 and TRBJ2-7; 13 positions match TRBD2. V shed 0 bases, J shed 2 bases, and the junction held 4 bases outside the gene matches. The germline V gene encodes CDR1 MGHRA and CDR2 YSYEKL. The CDR3 has 17 residues.

V gene TRBV7-2 combines with J gene TRBJ2-7; D might be TRBD1 or TRBD2, each matching 5 bases. The V and J ends lost 10 bases and 4 bases respectively, with 23 bases between them. There are 15 residues in the CDR3. Germline V gives CDR1 SGHTA, CDR2 FQGNSA. Written as DNA, the CDR3 is TGTGCCACCAAAGCCGGGGCTAGCACGGCGTACGAGCAGTACTTC. It specifies CATKAGASTAYEQYF.

The chain recombines TRBV11-2 with TRBJ2-7, with a weak D call TRBD1 (6 bases). Per germline, CDR1 SGHAT and CDR2 FQNNGV. The V and J ends lost 5 bases and 4 bases respectively, with 12 bases between them. The CDR3 loop spans 13 amino acids. In DNA, the CDR3 is TGTGCCAGCAGCGAGGACAGTGGGTACGAGCAGTACTTC. Its protein product is CASSEDSGYEQYF.

The chain uses TRBV14 and TRBJ2-7; D not certain. The CDR3 extends over 14 amino acids. Trimming left V 0 bases short and J 3 bases short, with 9 bases between. The germline CDR1 and CDR2 sequences are SGHDN and FVKESK. The CDR3 loop is CASSQDRLRYEQYF. The CDR3 DNA reads as TGTGCCAGCAGCCAAGATAGGCTTCGCTACGAGCAGTACTTC.

The rearrangement links TRBV19 to TRBJ1-2; 9 nucleotides match TRBD1. This CDR3 is 16 amino acids long. The germline V gene encodes CDR1 LNHDA and CDR2 SQIVND (reference sequence). V lost 5 bases to trimming and J lost 1 base; unmatched junction nucleotides: 8. The CDR3 loop reads CASSARYRGLNYGYTF. The DNA of the CDR3 is TGTGCCAGTAGTGCCCGGTACAGGGGGCTTAACTATGGCTACACCTTC.

V is TRBV2 and J is TRBJ1-2; D gene ambiguous. The CDR3 contains 12 residues. Germline CDR1 is SNHLY and CDR2 is FYNNEI. Trimming took off 6 bases at V and 8 bases at J, with 13 bases between the two ends. CDR3 sequence reads: CASRVDGLGYTF. CDR3 in DNA: TGTGCCAGCAGGGTGGACGGCCTGGGCTACACCTTC.

This clone was detected only a few times. The chain has TRBV23-1 and TRBJ2-4; D possibly matches TRBD1 or TRBD2 (5 bases each). TRBV23-1 is known as an ORF, though its function is uncertain. Trimming removed 2 bases from V and 0 bases from J, with 20 bases in between. This CDR3 spans 19 amino acids. For the CDR3, the DNA is TGCGCCAGCAGTCAACCGTGGGGACGCGAAATTGGAGCCAAAAACATTCAGTACTTC. This sequence encodes CASSQPWGREIGAKNIQYF.

This rearrangement joins TRBV7-2 to TRBJ2-3; TRBD2 agrees at 11 bases. The CDR3 consists of 13 residues. Germline values: CDR1 SGHTA, CDR2 FQGNSA. J was trimmed by 5 bases and V by 9 bases; bases with no gene match: 4. The CDR3 spells CASLAGGGDTQYF. CDR3 sequence (DNA): TGTGCCAGTTTAGCGGGGGGGGGAGATACGCAGTATTTT. The variable domain in full, completed from reference TRBV7-2 and TRBJ2-3, reads GAGVSQSPSNKVTEKGKDVELRCDPISGHTALYWYRQSLGQGLEFLIYFQGNSAPDKSGLPSDRFSAERTGGSVSTLTIQRTQQEDSAVYLCASLAGGGDTQYFGPGTRLTVL.

This clone was found once. This sequence joins TRBV9 and TRBJ1-1, with 10 bases fitting TRBD1. The V gene's germline CDR1 is SGDLS and CDR2 YYNGEE. V gave up 7 bases and J gave up 3 bases; unmatched junction bases: 12. CDR3 length: 16 residues. The CDR3 reads CASAPGTGEVHTEAFF. Here the CDR3 DNA reads TGTGCCAGCGCCCCCGGGACAGGGGAAGTGCACACTGAAGCTTTCTTT.